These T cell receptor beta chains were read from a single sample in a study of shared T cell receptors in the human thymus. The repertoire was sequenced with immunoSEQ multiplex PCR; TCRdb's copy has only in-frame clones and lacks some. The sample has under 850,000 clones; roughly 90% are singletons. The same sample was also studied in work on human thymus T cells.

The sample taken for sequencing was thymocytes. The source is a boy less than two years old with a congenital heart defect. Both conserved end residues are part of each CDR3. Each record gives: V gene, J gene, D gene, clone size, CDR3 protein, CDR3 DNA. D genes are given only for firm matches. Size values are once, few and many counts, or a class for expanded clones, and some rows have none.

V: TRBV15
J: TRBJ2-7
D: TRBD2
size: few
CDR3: CATSPRLAGEDEQYF
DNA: TGTGCCACCAGTCCCCGGCTAGCGGGAGAGGACGAGCAGTACTTC

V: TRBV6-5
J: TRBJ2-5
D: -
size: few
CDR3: CASTKSADFQETQYF
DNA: TGTGCCAGCACCAAAAGTGCGGATTTCCAAGAGACCCAGTACTTC

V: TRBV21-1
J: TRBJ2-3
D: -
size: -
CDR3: CASRWTSGRTDTQYF
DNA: TGTGCCAGCAGATGGACTAGCGGGCGCACAGATACGCAGTATTTT

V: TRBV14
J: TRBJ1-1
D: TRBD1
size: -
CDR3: CASSRDKDRVNTEAFF
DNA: TGTGCCAGCAGCCGGGATAAGGACAGGGTGAACACTGAAGCTTTCTTT

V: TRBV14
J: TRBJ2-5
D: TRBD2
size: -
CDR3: CASSQDRTGGTSGKQETQYF
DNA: TGTGCCAGCAGCCAAGATCGGACCGGCGGGACTAGCGGGAAGCAAGAGACCCAGTACTTC

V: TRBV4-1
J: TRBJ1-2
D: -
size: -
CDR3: CASRPKPGGRAMGYTF
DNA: TGCGCCAGCAGACCCAAGCCGGGGGGCCGGGCGATGGGTTACACCTTC

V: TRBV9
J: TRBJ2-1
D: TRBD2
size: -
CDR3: CASSAGLAGVPYNEQFF
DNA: TGTGCCAGCAGCGCGGGACTAGCGGGAGTCCCCTACAATGAGCAGTTCTTC

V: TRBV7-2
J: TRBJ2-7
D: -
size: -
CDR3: CASSSADEQYF
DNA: TGTGCCAGCAGTTCCGCAGACGAGCAGTACTTC

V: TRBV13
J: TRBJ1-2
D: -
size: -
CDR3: CASSTRRGRGYGYTF
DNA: TGTGCCAGCAGCACCCGGCGGGGTCGAGGCTATGGCTACACCTTC

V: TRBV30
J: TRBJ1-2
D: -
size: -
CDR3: CAWRPTGSGYTF
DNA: TGTGCCTGGAGGCCTACAGGGAGCGGCTACACCTTC

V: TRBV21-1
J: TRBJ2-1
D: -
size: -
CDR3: CASSKGGQEQFF
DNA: TGTGCCAGCAGCAAAGGGGGACAGGAGCAGTTCTTC

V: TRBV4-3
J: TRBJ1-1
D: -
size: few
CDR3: CASSHGSLRAEAFF
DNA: TGCGCCAGCAGCCACGGCTCGCTGCGGGCTGAAGCTTTCTTT

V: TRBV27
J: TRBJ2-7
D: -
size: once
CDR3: CASSLTHSGEQYF
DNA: TGTGCCAGCAGTTTGACCCACTCGGGGGAGCAGTACTTC

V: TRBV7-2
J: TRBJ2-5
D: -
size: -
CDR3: CASSLVEFRGLGETQYF
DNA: TGTGCCAGCAGCTTAGTAGAATTCAGGGGCTTAGGAGAGACCCAGTACTTC

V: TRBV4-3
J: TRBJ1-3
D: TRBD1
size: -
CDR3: CASSQEGQGGHTIYF
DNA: TGCGCCAGCAGCCAAGAAGGCCAGGGGGGTCACACCATATATTTT

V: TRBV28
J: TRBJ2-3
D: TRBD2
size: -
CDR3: CASIRGGVSTDTQYF
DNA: TGTGCCAGCATTCGGGGAGGGGTCAGCACAGATACGCAGTATTTT

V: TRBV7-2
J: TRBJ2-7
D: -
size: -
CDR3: CASSLEPSGSDEQYF
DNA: TGTGCCAGCAGCTTAGAACCCAGCGGGTCGGACGAGCAGTACTTC

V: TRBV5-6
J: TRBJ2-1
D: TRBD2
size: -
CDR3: CASSLGLADYNEQFF
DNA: TGTGCCAGCAGCTTGGGGCTAGCGGATTACAATGAGCAGTTCTTC

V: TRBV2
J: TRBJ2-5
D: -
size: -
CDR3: CASSEAPATETQETQYF
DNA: TGTGCCAGCAGTGAAGCCCCGGCTACTGAGACTCAAGAGACCCAGTACTTC

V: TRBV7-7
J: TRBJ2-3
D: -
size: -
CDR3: CASSLARGGTDTQYF
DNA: TGTGCCAGCAGCTTAGCGAGGGGGGGGACAGATACGCAGTATTTT

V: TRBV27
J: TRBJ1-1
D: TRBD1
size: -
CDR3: CASSLWRQGKRTEAFF
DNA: TGTGCCAGCAGTTTATGGAGACAGGGGAAGAGGACTGAAGCTTTCTTT

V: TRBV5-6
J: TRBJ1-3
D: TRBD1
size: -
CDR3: CASSPWDRGFGGNTIYF
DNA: TGTGCCAGCAGCCCGTGGGACAGGGGTTTTGGCGGAAACACCATATATTTT

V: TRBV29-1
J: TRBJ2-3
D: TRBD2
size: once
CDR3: CSVLTSLPGDTQYF
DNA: TGCAGCGTTTTGACTAGCCTTCCTGGAGATACGCAGTATTTT

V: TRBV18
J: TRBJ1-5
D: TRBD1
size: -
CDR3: CASSPGDRDQPQHF
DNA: TGTGCCAGCTCACCAGGGGACAGGGATCAGCCCCAGCATTTT

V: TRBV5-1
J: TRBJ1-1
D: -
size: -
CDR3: CASSLVEGEAFF
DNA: TGCGCCAGCAGCTTGGTGGAGGGAGAAGCTTTCTTT

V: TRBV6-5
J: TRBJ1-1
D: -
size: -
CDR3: CASSPSEGVTEAFF
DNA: TGTGCCAGCAGCCCCTCTGAGGGAGTGACTGAAGCTTTCTTT

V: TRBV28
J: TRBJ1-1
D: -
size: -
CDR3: CASRPRGRGEAFF
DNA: TGTGCCAGCAGGCCCCGCGGCAGGGGAGAAGCTTTCTTT

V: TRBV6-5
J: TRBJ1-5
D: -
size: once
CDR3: CASRNRAGPYQPQHF
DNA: TGTGCCAGCAGAAACAGGGCAGGGCCCTATCAGCCCCAGCATTTT

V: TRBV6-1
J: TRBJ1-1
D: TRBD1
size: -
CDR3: CASSDLGGRQGETEAFF
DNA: TGTGCCAGCAGTGATTTGGGGGGCAGACAGGGCGAGACTGAAGCTTTCTTT

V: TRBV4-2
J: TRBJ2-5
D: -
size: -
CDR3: CASSRQPGPKRLETQYF
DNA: TGTGCCAGCAGCCGACAACCAGGACCGAAGCGGTTGGAGACCCAGTACTTC

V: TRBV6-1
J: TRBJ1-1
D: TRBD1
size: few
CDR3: CASSGQGNTEAFF
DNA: TGTGCCAGCAGTGGACAGGGGAACACTGAAGCTTTCTTT

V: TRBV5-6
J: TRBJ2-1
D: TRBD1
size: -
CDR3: CASSLLRSRQGPYNEQFF
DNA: TGTGCCAGCAGCTTATTGAGGTCTAGACAGGGTCCCTACAATGAGCAGTTCTTC

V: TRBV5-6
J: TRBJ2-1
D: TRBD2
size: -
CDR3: CASSHGTSGLRSSYNEQFF
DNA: TGTGCCAGCAGTCACGGGACTAGCGGACTACGTAGCTCCTACAATGAGCAGTTCTTC

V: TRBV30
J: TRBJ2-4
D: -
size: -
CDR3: CAWRATRQLAKNIQYF
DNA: TGTGCCTGGCGGGCTACCCGACAGCTAGCCAAAAACATTCAGTACTTC

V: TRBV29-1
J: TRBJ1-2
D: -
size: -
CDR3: CSVESANYGYTF
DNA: TGCAGCGTTGAGTCTGCTAACTATGGCTACACCTTC

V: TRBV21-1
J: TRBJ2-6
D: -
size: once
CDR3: CASSKASVTVASGANVLTF
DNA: -

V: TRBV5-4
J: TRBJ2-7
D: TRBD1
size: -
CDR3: CASSLSWTGGYEQYF
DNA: TGTGCCAGCAGCTTGTCATGGACAGGGGGCTACGAGCAGTACTTC

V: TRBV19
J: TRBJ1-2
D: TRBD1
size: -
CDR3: CASRRTGNDPNGYTF
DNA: TGTGCCAGTCGGCGGACAGGGAACGACCCAAATGGCTACACCTTC

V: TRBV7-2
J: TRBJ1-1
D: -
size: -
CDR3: CASGVKRGTEAFF
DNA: TGTGCCAGCGGCGTAAAGAGGGGGACTGAAGCTTTCTTT

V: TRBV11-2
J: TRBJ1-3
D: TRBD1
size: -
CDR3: CASSATGAPGNTIYF
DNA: TGTGCCAGCAGCGCCACAGGGGCCCCTGGAAACACCATATATTTT

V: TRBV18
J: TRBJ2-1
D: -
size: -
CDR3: CASSVGVNEQFF
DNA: TGTGCCAGCTCAGTCGGGGTCAATGAGCAGTTCTTC

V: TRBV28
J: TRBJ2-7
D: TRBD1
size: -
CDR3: CASSGTGHLGYEQYF
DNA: TGTGCCAGCAGTGGGACAGGGCATCTGGGCTACGAGCAGTACTTC

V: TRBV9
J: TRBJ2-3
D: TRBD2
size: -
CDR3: CASSALTSGNSDTQYF
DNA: TGTGCCAGCAGCGCCTTGACTAGCGGGAACTCAGATACGCAGTATTTT

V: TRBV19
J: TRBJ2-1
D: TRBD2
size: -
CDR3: CASSQTTSGESYNEQFF
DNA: TGTGCCAGTAGTCAGACGACTAGCGGTGAATCCTACAATGAGCAGTTCTTC

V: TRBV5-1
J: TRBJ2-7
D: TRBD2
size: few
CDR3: CASSLDGGSSYEQYF
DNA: TGCGCCAGCAGCTTGGACGGCGGGAGCTCCTACGAGCAGTACTTC

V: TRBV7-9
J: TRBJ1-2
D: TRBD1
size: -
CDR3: CASSFGRTGPYGYTF
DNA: TGTGCCAGCAGCTTCGGACGGACAGGTCCCTATGGCTACACCTTC

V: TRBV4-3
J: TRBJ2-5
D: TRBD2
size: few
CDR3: CASSQDFWGGQETQYF
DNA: TGCGCCAGCAGCCAAGATTTTTGGGGGGGGCAAGAGACCCAGTACTTC

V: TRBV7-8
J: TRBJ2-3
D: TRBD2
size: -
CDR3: CASSLGTSGGADTQYF
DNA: TGTGCCAGCAGCCTGGGGACTAGCGGGGGGGCAGATACGCAGTATTTT

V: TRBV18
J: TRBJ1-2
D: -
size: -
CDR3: CASSGRGRESYGYTF
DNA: TGTGCCAGCTCAGGAAGAGGCAGGGAAAGCTATGGCTACACCTTC

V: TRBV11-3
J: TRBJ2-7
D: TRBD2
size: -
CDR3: CASSLGLAGGVWDEQYF
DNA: TGTGCCAGCAGCTTAGGGCTAGCGGGAGGAGTTTGGGACGAGCAGTACTTC

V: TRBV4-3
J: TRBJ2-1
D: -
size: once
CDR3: CASSQDHPYRSYNEQFF
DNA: TGCGCCAGCAGCCAAGATCACCCCTATCGGTCCTACAATGAGCAGTTCTTC

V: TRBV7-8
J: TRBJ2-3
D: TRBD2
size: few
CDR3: CASSLEGLAGGSTDTQYF
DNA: TGTGCCAGCAGCTTAGAGGGACTAGCGGGAGGTAGCACAGATACGCAGTATTTT

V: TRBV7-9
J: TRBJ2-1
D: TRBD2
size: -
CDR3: CASSGRLAGGSHSYNEQFF
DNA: TGTGCCAGCAGCGGCCGACTAGCGGGAGGGTCCCACTCCTACAATGAGCAGTTCTTC